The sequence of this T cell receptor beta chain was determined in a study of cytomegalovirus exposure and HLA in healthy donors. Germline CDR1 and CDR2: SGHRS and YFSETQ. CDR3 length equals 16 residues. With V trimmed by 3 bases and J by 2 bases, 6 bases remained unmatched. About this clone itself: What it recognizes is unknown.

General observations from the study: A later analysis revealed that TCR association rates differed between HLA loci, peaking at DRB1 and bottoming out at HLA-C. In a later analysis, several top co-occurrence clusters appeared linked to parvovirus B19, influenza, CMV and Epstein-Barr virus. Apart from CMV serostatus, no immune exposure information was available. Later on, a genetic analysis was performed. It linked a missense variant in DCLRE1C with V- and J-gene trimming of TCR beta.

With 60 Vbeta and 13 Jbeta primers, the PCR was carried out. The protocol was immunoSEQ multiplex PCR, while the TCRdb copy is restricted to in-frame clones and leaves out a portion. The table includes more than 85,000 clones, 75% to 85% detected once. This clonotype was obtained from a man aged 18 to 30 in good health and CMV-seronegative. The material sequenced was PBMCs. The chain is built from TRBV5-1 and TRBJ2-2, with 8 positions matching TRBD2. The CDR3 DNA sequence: TGCGCCAGCAGCTCAACTATAGCGGGAAACACCGGGGAGCTGTTTTTT. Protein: CASSSTIAGNTGELFF.